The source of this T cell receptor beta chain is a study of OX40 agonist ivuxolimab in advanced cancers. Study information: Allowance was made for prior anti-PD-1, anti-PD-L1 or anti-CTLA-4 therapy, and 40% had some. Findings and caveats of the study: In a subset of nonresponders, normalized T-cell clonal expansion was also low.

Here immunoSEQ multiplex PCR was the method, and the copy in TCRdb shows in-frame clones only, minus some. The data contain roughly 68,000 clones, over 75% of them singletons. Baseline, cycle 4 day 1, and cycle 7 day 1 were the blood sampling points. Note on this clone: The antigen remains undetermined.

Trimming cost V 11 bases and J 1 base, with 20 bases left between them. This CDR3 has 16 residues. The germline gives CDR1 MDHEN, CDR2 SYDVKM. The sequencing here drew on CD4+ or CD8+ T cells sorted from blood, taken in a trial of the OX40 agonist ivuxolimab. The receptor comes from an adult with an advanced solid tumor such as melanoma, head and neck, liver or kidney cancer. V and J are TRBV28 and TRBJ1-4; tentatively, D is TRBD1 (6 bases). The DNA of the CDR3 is TGTGCCGGGTCGTCAAGGAGGGGGAAAACTAATGAAAAACTGTTTTTT. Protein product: CAGSSRRGKTNEKLFF.